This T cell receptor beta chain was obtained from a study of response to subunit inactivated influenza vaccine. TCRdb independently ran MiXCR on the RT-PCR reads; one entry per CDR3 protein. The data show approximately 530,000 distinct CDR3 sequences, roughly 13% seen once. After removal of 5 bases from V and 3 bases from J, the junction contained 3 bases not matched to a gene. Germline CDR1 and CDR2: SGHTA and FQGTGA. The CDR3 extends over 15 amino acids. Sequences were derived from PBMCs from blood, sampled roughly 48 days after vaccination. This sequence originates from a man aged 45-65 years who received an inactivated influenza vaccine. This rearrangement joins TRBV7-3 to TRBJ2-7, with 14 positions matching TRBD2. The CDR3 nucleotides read TGTGCCAGCAGCGAGGGACTAGCGGGAGTCTACGAGCAGTACTTC. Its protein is CASSEGLAGVYEQYF.